This T cell receptor (beta chain) was captured by sequencing in a study of CD8+ T cells in alopecia areata. The V gene lost 5 bases and the J gene lost 5 bases, with 21 bases spanning the gap. The CDR3 contains 16 residues. From germline, CDR1 is LNHDA and CDR2 SQIVND (reference sequence). Sequencing templates came from extracted RNA that was reverse transcribed into cDNA. Method: immunoSEQ multiplex PCR; TCRdb's copy keeps in-frame clones and lacks some. This table holds 110,000 to 150,000 clones, less than 65% found once. The sequence came from a human donor in good health. Sequencing was performed on CD8+ T cells sorted from blood. The J gene is TRBJ1-2, the V gene TRBV19, with D possibly being TRBD1 (6 bases). The CDR3 region is CASSQGSGAKGYGYTF. In nucleotides, the CDR3 is TGTGCCAGTAGTCAAGGGTCGGGGGCGAAGGGGTATGGCTACACCTTC.